What follows are 20 T cell receptor beta chains derived from one specimen sequenced in a study of shared clonotypes between healthy human individuals (dated by TCRdb to between 2020 and 2021). The method behind the library was the immunoSEQ multiplex PCR assay. As stored in TCRdb, this immuneACCESS dataset retains in-frame rearrangements with V and J assigned. A fraction of the clones does not appear; measured against another copy, unresolved V genes explain less than half of the discrepancy, and the remainder lacks a known reason. The sample table shows 2 million to 2.5 million clones, and under 95% are seen once. 0.37% of the sample comes from the top ten. The sample comprised naive CD4+ T cells from PBMCs. The sample's cell subset or site, from its label and the paper: CD45RA+ positively selected. The receptors were gathered from a man aged 18 to 30 in good health. Some clones in this sample may be carry-over from other donors' samples.

There are a few counts of this clone. The sample holds other DNA sequences that translate to the same CDR3. The chain carries TRBV5-1 and TRBJ1-1; D call uncertain. There are 11 residues in the CDR3. Germline V gene data show CDR1 as SGHRS and CDR2 as YFSETQ. Trimming removed 6 bases from V and 3 bases from J, with 6 bases in between. CDR3 region: CASTGDTEAFF. The DNA of the CDR3 is TGCGCCAGCACCGGGGACACTGAAGCTTTCTTT.

The chain uses TRBV7-2 and TRBJ2-1; 13 bases are shared with TRBD2. The V gene's germline CDR1 is SGHTA and CDR2 FQGNSA. V shed 5 bases and J 6 bases; nucleotides not matched to a gene: 7. This CDR3 is built from 16 residues. The CDR3: CASSRWTSGSFNEQFF. The DNA for the CDR3 is TGTGCCAGCAGCAGATGGACTAGCGGGAGTTTCAATGAGCAGTTCTTC.

Remarks on this clone: Other DNA sequences within the sample encode an identical CDR3. J is TRBJ2-7 and V is TRBV28; tentatively, D is TRBD1 or TRBD2 (5 bases each). The germline CDR1 and CDR2 sequences are MDHEN and SYDVKM. The CDR3 is made up of 15 amino acids. V lost 5 bases to trimming and J lost 1 base, with 15 bases between them. CDR3 nucleotide sequence: TGTGCCAGCAGTATATCGGGGCGAGCTTCCTACGAGCAGTACTTC. Encoded protein: CASSISGRASYEQYF.

A word on this clone: Other DNA sequences in the same sample also yield this CDR3. V gene TRBV15 combines with J gene TRBJ1-3; D gene unclear. V was clipped by 0 bases and J by 4 bases, with 7 bases between them. Per the germline V gene, CDR1 is LNHNV and CDR2 is YYDKDF (reference sequence). The CDR3 consists of 14 residues. CDR3 nucleotide sequence: TGTGCCACCAGCAGAGATCGGTCCGGAAACACCATATATTTT. Translation gives CATSRDRSGNTIYF.

Of note for this clone: Other DNA sequences in this specimen translate into the identical CDR3. Here the CDR3 reads CASSERSGGTYEQYF. The CDR3 DNA follows: TGTGCCAGCAGTGAAAGGTCGGGAGGTACCTACGAGCAGTACTTC. The chain is built from TRBV6-1 and TRBJ2-7; 7 nucleotides match TRBD2. V lost 2 bases, J lost 2 bases, and 6 bases stayed unmatched. Germline V CDR1 and CDR2: MNHNS, SASEGT. The CDR3 sequence is 15 residues long.

Turning to this clone: Distinct nucleotide sequences in the sample also encode this CDR3. The chain couples TRBV20-1 to TRBJ1-5; D possibly corresponds to TRBD1 (5 bases). V was cut by 6 bases and J by 2 bases, with 5 bases left in between. This CDR3 spans 11 amino acids. Germline lookup yields CDR1 DFQATT and CDR2 SNEGSKA (reference sequence). DNA for the CDR3: TGCAGTGCCAGGGGCAATCAGCCCCAGCATTTT. It is translated as CSARGNQPQHF.

The CDR3 sequence is CASSVTGTSGRGTDTQYF. CDR3 sequence (DNA): TGCGCCAGCAGCGTAACCGGGACTAGCGGGAGAGGAACAGATACGCAGTATTTT. This chain links TRBV5-1 with TRBJ2-3; the match to TRBD2 covers 14 bases. Looked up from germline, CDR1 is SGHRS and CDR2 is YFSETQ. This CDR3 contains 18 residues. The trim removed 4 bases at V and 3 bases at J, leaving 10 bases unmatched.

This rearrangement joins TRBV5-1 to TRBJ1-2; D is unclear. V lost 1 base and J lost 4, with 8 bases in between. Germline loops: CDR1 SGHRS, CDR2 YFSETQ. The CDR3 runs to 13 residues. The CDR3 region is CASSLQQSYGYTF. The CDR3 DNA is TGCGCCAGCAGCTTGCAACAGTCCTATGGCTACACCTTC.

About this clone itself: Other DNA sequences in the sample encode the same CDR3. The rearrangement links TRBV5-1 to TRBJ2-5; TRBD2 matches 7 bases. Germline V gene lookup returns CDR1 SGHRS and CDR2 YFSETQ. Germline trimming cut 4 bases from V and 2 bases from J; bases unmatched to any gene: 5. This CDR3 has 14 residues. The CDR3, as DNA: TGCGCCAGCAGCCGCTTGGGAGGGCAAGAGACCCAGTACTTC. Its protein product is CASSRLGGQETQYF.

The chain links TRBV27 to TRBJ2-1; D is unresolved. V was cut by 1 base and J by 10 bases, with 14 bases left in between. Germline lookup yields CDR1 MNHEY and CDR2 SMNVEV (reference sequence). This CDR3 is built from 14 residues. CDR3 in DNA: TGTGCCAGCAGTTTATGGTCCCGAGAACGAGAGCAGTTCTTC. This encodes CASSLWSREREQFF.

Comment on this clone: The sample has other DNA sequences that encode this CDR3 too. The chain is built from TRBV5-1 and TRBJ1-1; D is ambiguous. The CDR3 totals 14 residues. The germline V gene has CDR1 SGHRS and CDR2 YFSETQ. With 0 bases removed from V and 0 bases from J, the gap between germline ends came to 6 bases. The CDR3 bases are TGCGCCAGCAGCTTGGCGAGGGTGAACACTGAAGCTTTCTTT. Its protein is CASSLARVNTEAFF.

This chain uses TRBV6-1 with TRBJ2-7, with 7 bases identical to TRBD1. There are 15 residues in the CDR3. CDR1 and CDR2 from the germline V gene are MNHNS and SASEGT. Unmatched junction bases numbered 11, after V lost 8 bases and J lost 1 base. CDR3 bases: TGTGCCAGCTTTCAAGGGGGCGGGCAGTCCTACGAGCAGTACTTC. This sequence encodes CASFQGGGQSYEQYF.

DNA of the CDR3: TGTGCCAGCAGCCTCACTACAAGAACAGATACGCAGTATTTT. This gives the protein CASSLTTRTDTQYF. V and J are TRBV7-7 and TRBJ2-3; D unresolved. The germline V gene encodes CDR1 SSHAT and CDR2 FNYEAQ (reference sequence). V lost 5 bases to trimming and J lost 3 bases, with 12 bases between them. The CDR3 runs 14 residues.

V and J are TRBV7-3 and TRBJ2-3; 8 bases align to TRBD2. Germline CDR1 is SGHTA and CDR2 is FQGTGA. The CDR3 has 16 amino acids. J was trimmed by 1 base and V by 5 bases; bases with no gene match: 8. The CDR3 bases are TGTGCCAGCAGCCCCGGGACTAGTCGACGCACAGATACGCAGTATTTT. It encodes CASSPGTSRRTDTQYF.

The V call is TRBV6-5, the J call TRBJ1-1; 7 bases agree with TRBD1. This CDR3 contains 14 residues. Looked up from germline, CDR1 is MNHEY and CDR2 is SVGAGI. J gave up 6 bases and V 6 bases, and 10 bases lay outside the gene matches. DNA of the CDR3: TGTGCCAGCAGCCCACAGGGGTATCAGGCTGAAGCTTTCTTT. Encoded protein: CASSPQGYQAEAFF.

The chain joins TRBV7-3 to TRBJ2-7; the match to TRBD2 covers 8 bases. The length of the CDR3 is 14 residues. Germline-derived CDR1 and CDR2 are SGHTA and FQGTGA. The V gene end was trimmed by 3 bases and the J gene end by 6 bases; junction bases not matched to a gene: 7. The CDR3, as DNA: TGTGCCAGCAGCTTTGGCCTAGCGGGCTCCGAGCAGTACTTC. This translates into CASSFGLAGSEQYF.

The chain's CDR3 is CASKSSGANVLTF. For the CDR3, the DNA is TGTGCCAGCAAATCCTCTGGGGCCAACGTCCTGACTTTC. The V and J genes are TRBV14 and TRBJ2-6; D is undetermined. The CDR3 covers 13 residues. V lost 7 bases and J 0 bases, leaving 4 bases between the germline ends. The germline V gene encodes CDR1 SGHDN and CDR2 FVKESK.

The chain couples TRBV6-1 to TRBJ2-4; the match to TRBD1 covers 7 bases. This CDR3 region has 14 residues. Germline-derived CDR1 and CDR2 are MNHNS and SASEGT. Unmatched junction bases numbered 9, after V lost 5 bases and J lost 8 bases. The CDR3 reads CASSIRTGSDIQYF. The CDR3 DNA follows: TGTGCCAGCAGTATCCGGACAGGATCGGACATTCAGTACTTC.

To note about this clone: This CDR3 is also generated by other DNA sequences in the sample. The CDR3 here is CASSLGLATYNEQFF. Written as DNA, the CDR3 is TGTGCCAGCAGCTTAGGTCTAGCGACCTACAATGAGCAGTTCTTC. The rearrangement joins TRBV7-3 to TRBJ2-1, with D perhaps TRBD2 (6 bases). Germline loops: CDR1 SGHTA, CDR2 FQGTGA. The V end was cut by 2 bases, the J end by 2 bases, with 10 bases between. The CDR3 extends over 15 amino acids.

The chain recombines TRBV2 with TRBJ1-2; D not certain. This CDR3 contains 14 residues. Deletions cut 6 bases from V and 5 bases from J, with 16 bases between. Germline V CDR1 and CDR2: SNHLY, FYNNEI. CDR3 coding DNA: TGTGCCAGCAGAAACACCCTGGGGTATTATGGCTACACCTTC. It yields the protein CASRNTLGYYGYTF. The full variable domain, completed using reference TRBV2 and TRBJ1-2, is EPEVTQTPSHQVTQMGQEVILRCVPISNHLYFYWYRQILGQKVEFLVSFYNNEISEKSEIFDDQFSVERPDGSNFTLKIRSTKLEDSAMYFCASRNTLGYYGYTFGSGTRLTVV.